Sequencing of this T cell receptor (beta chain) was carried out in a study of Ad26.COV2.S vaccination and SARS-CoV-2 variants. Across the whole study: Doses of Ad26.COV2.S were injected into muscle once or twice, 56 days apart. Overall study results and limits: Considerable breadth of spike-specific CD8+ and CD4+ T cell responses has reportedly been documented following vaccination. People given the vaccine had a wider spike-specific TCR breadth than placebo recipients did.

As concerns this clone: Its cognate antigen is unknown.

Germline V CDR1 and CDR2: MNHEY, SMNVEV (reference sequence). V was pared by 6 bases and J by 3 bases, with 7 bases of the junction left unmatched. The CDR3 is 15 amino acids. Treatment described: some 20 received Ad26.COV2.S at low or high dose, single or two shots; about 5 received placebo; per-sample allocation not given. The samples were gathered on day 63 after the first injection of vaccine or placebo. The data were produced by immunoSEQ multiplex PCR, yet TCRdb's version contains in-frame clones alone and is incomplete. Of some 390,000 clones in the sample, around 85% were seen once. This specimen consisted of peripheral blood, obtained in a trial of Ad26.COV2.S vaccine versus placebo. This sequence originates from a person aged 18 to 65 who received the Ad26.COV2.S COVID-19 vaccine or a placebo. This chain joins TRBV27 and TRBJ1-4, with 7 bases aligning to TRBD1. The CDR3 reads CASSQGTVANEKLFF. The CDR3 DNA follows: TGTGCCAGCAGCCAAGGGACAGTTGCTAATGAAAAACTGTTTTTT. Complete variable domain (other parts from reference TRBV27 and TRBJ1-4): EAQVTQNPRYLITVTGKKLTVTCSQNMNHEYMSWYRQDPGLGLRQIYYSMNVEVTDKGDVPEGYKVSRKEKRNFPLILESPSPNQTSLYFCASSQGTVANEKLFFGSGTQLSVL.